The 7 T cell receptor beta chains reported below all come from one sample, sequenced in a study of breast tumors, draining lymph nodes, adjacent tissues. In TCRdb, the multiplex PCR reads were re-called with MiXCR into one record per CDR3 protein. The profile shows fewer than 150,000 distinct CDR3 sequences, about 20% of them singletons. Samples came from axillary lymph nodes draining the breast cancer. Specimen: axillary lymph node tissue. These receptor sequences come from a female donor with breast cancer. Some clones in this sample may be carry-over from other donors' samples.

This clonotype was observed many times. The chain is built from TRBV20-1 and TRBJ2-1; 8 nucleotides match TRBD2. CDR1 is DFQATT and CDR2 is SNEGSKA in the germline V gene (reference sequence). CDR3 length: 16 residues. V dropped 5 bases and J dropped 0; count of bases not matched to a gene: 9. As DNA, the CDR3 is TGCAGTGCTCCCCAAGCGGGGGCGAGCTCCTACAATGAGCAGTTCTTC. Translation: CSAPQAGASSYNEQFF.

This clonotype was detected ten times or more. The genes are TRBV9 and TRBJ1-6; maybe TRBD1 (5 bases). Germline CDR1 reads SGDLS; CDR2 reads YYNGEE. CDR3 length: 15 residues. V shed 4 bases and J shed 11 bases, with 19 bases lying between them. DNA for the CDR3: TGTGCCAGCAGCCCACCAGGGAGAGTGACTACACCCCTCCACTTT. Protein: CASSPPGRVTTPLHF.

This clonotype has a count of ten or more. This chain links TRBV5-4 with TRBJ2-5, with no clear D. This CDR3 region has 11 residues. Trimming shortened V by 2 bases and J by 5 bases, and 4 bases separated the two germline ends. The germline V gene has CDR1 SGHNT and CDR2 YYREEE (reference sequence). Here the CDR3 DNA reads TGTGCCAGCAGCTTAGACGAGACCCAGTACTTC. Translating it yields CASSLDETQYF. Looking up the rest from reference TRBV5-4 and TRBJ2-5 gives the full variable domain: ETGVTQSPTHLIKTRGQQVTLRCSSQSGHNTVSWYQQALGQGPQFIFQYYREEENGRGNFPPRFSGLQFPNYSSELNVNALELDDSALYLCASSLDETQYFGPGTRLLVL.

This clonotype came up many times. The rearrangement links TRBV18 to TRBJ2-1; the D gene is possibly TRBD2 (6 bases). This CDR3 has 16 residues. Germline CDR1 reads KGHSH; CDR2 reads LQKENI. V lost 2 bases and J 4 bases, leaving 15 bases between the germline ends. This CDR3 is CASSPWETRGYNEQFF. The CDR3 DNA is TGTGCCAGCTCACCATGGGAGACTAGAGGGTACAATGAGCAGTTCTTC.

This clonotype was detected ten times or more. This chain links TRBV6-5 with TRBJ2-7; no clear D. V lost 6 bases and J lost 2, with 8 bases in between. CDR3 size: 12 residues. Germline V gene data show CDR1 as MNHEY and CDR2 as SVGAGI. The CDR3 region has the DNA TGTGCCAGCAGGAAAGACGCCTACGAGCAGTACTTC. It is translated as CASRKDAYEQYF.

The sample holds many counts of this clonotype. The V and J genes are TRBV28 and TRBJ2-5; 7 positions agree with TRBD1. Germline V gene sequence: CDR1 MDHEN, CDR2 SYDVKM. The CDR3 is 15 residues long. Germline trimming cut 0 bases from V and 3 bases from J; bases unmatched to any gene: 4. In nucleotides, the CDR3 is TGTGCCAGCAGTTTATGCGACAGGGAAGAAGAGACCCAGTACTTC. It yields the protein CASSLCDREEETQYF.

As concerns this clonotype: This may be a read error: a much more frequent sequence differs by one nucleotide. The chain employs TRBV19 and TRBJ2-1; 9 positions agree with TRBD2. The germline gives CDR1 LNHDA, CDR2 SQIVND (reference sequence). The CDR3 has 16 amino acids. CDR3 amino acids: CASSIGSAGGYSEQFF. CDR3 bases: TGTGCCAGTAGTATAGGGTCAGCGGGAGGATACAGTGAGCAGTTCTTC.